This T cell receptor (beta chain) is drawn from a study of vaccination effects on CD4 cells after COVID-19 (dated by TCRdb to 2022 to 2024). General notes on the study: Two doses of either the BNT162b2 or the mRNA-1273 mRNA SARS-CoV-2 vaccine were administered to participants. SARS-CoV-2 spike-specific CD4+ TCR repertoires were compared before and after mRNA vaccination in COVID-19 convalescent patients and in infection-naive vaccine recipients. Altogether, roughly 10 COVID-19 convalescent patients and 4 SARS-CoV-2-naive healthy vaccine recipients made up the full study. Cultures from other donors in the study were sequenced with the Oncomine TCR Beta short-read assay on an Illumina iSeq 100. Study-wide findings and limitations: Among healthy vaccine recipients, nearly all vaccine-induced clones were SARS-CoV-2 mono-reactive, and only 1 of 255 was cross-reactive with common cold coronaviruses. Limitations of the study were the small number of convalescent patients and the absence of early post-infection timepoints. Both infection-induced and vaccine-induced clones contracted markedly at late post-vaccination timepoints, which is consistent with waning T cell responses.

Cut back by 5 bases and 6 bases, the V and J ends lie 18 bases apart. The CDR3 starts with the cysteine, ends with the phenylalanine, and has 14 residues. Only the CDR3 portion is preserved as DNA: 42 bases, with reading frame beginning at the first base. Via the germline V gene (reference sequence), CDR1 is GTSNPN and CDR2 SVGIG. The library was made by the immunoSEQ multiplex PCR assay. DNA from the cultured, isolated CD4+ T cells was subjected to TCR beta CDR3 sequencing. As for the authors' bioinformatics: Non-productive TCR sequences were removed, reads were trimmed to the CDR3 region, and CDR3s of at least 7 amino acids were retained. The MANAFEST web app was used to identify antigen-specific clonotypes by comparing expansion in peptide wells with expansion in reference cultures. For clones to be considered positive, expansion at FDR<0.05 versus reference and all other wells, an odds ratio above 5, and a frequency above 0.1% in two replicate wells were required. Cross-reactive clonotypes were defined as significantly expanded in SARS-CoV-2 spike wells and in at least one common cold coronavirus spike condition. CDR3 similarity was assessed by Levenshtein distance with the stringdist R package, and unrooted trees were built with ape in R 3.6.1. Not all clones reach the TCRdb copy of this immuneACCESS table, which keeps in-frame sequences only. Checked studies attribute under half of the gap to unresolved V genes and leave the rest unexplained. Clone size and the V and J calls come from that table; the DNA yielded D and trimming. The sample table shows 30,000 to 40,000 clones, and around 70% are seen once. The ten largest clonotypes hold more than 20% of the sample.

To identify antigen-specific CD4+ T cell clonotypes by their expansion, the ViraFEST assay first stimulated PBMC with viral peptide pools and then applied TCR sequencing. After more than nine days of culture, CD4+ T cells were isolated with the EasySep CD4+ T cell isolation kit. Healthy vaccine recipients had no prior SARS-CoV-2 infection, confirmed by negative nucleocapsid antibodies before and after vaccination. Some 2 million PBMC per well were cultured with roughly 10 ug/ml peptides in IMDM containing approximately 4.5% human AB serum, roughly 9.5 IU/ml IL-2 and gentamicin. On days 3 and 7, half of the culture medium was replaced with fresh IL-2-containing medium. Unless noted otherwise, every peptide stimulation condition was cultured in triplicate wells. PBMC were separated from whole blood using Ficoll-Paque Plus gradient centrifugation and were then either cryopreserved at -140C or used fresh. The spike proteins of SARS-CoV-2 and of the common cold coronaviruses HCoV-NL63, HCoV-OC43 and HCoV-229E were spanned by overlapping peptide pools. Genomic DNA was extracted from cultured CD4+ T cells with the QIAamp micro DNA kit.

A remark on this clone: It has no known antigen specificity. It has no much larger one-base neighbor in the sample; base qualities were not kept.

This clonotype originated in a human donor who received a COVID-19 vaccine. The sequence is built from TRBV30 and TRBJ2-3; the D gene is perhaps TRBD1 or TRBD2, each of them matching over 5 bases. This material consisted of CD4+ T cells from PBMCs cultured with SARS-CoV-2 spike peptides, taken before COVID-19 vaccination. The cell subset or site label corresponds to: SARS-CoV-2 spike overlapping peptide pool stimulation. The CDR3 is CAWDRDGGMDTQYF. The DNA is TGTGCCTGGGACCGGGACGGTGGCATGGATACGCAGTATTTT.